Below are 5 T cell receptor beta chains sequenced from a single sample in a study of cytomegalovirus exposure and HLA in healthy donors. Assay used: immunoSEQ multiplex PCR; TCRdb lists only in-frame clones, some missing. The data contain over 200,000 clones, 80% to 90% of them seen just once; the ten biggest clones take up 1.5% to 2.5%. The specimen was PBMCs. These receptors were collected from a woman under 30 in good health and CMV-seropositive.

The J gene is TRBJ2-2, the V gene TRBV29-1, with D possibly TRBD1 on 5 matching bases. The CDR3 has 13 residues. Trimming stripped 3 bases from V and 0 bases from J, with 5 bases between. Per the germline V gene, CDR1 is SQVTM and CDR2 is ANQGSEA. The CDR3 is CSVDRANTGELFF. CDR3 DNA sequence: TGCAGCGTTGACAGGGCGAACACCGGGGAGCTGTTTTTT.

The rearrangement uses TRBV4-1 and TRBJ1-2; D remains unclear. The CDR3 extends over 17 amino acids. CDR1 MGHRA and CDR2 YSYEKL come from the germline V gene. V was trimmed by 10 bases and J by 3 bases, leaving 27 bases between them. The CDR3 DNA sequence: TGCGCCACCTACCAACCCGACTCTCTCTCTCGGGACTATGGCTACACCTTC. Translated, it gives CATYQPDSLSRDYGYTF.

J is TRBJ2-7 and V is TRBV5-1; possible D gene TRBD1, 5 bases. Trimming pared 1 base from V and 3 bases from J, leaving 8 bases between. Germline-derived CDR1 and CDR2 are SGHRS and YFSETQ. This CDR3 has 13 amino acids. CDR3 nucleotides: TGCGCCAGCAGCTTGATACAGGACTACGAGCAGTACTTC. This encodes CASSLIQDYEQYF.

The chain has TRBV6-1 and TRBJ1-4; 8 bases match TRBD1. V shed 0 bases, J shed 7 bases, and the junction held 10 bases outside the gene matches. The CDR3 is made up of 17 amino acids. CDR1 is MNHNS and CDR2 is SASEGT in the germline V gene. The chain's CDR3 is CASSEADRGLASEKLFF. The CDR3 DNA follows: TGTGCCAGCAGTGAAGCCGACAGGGGCCTAGCTAGTGAAAAACTGTTTTTT.

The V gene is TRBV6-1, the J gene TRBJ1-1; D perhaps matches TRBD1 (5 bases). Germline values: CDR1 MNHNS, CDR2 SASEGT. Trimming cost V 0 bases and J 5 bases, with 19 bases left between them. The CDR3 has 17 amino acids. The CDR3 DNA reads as TGTGCCAGCAGTGAAGCGCTCAGGGATCGGATGTGGACTGAAGCTTTCTTT. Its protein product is CASSEALRDRMWTEAFF.